This TCR beta chain was documented in a study of shared clonotypes between healthy human individuals. Across the whole study: The donor group consisted of two women and a few men, aged 18 to 49. Broader study findings: Represented diversity (both genetic and exposure-history) was limited by the small number of donors.

Genomic DNA from each subset was divided evenly over several immunoSEQ plates. Sequenced by immunoSEQ multiplex PCR; TCRdb stores in-frame clones only, minus some. The sample includes fewer than 650,000 clones, 76% of them seen just once. Concerning this clone: Its antigen is not known.

Source material: PBMCs. The clonotype comes from a middle-aged woman in good health. Some clones in this sample may be carry-over from other donors' samples.

The CDR3 DNA follows: TGTGCCTGGAGTCGATTGGCGGCTAGCGGCTCCTACAATGAGCAGTTCTTC. Its translation: CAWSRLAASGSYNEQFF. The chain uses TRBV30 and TRBJ2-1; 7 nucleotides agree with TRBD2. The CDR3 spans 17 residues. The V gene's germline CDR1 is GTSNPN and CDR2 SVGIG (reference sequence). V shed 2 bases, J shed 0 bases, and the junction held 10 bases outside the gene matches.